The T cell receptor beta chain described here comes from a study of T cell responses to AZD1222 COVID-19 vaccine. Trimming took off 3 bases at V and 0 bases at J, with 9 bases between the two ends. The CDR3 sequence is 14 residues long. Looked up from germline, CDR1 is SGHNT and CDR2 is YYREEE (reference sequence). TCRdb's copy holds only in-frame clones and misses some; the assay was immunoSEQ multiplex PCR. Of 150,000 to 200,000 clones in the sample, around 87% were seen once. This clone has a handful of counts. Its cognate antigen is unknown. Overall study results and limits: Baseline testing showed seropositivity in only five or six AZD1222 recipients. Elevations in Spike-specific TCR breadth and depth followed administration of two AZD1222 doses.

This receptor was taken from an adult in good health. The J gene is TRBJ1-2, the V gene TRBV5-4; D uncertain. Specimen: peripheral blood, collected on day 0 of MenACWY control vaccination. The CDR3 is CASSSFGANYGYTF. In DNA form, the CDR3 reads TGTGCCAGCAGCTCGTTCGGTGCTAACTATGGCTACACCTTC.